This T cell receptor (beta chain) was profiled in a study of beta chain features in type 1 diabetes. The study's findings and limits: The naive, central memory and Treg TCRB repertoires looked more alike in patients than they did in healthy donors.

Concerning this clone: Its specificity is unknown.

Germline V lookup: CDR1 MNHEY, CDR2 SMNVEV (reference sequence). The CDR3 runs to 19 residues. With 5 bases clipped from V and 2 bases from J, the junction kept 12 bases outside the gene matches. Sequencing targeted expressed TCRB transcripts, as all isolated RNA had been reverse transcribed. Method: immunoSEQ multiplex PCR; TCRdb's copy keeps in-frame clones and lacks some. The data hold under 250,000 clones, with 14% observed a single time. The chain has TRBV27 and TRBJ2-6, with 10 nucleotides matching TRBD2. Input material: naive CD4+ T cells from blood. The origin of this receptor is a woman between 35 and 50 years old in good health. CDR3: CASSPRTAGTSAGANVLTF. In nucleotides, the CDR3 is TGTGCCAGCAGTCCTCGTACCGCCGGGACTAGCGCTGGGGCCAACGTCCTGACTTTC.